Presented here are 3 T cell receptor beta chains from one specimen sequenced in a study of a mutant IDH1 vaccine in newly diagnosed glioma. Time point defined: baseline, week 1 (first vaccination visit). The sample's treatment: pre-vaccination baseline after standard-of-care therapy. Libraries were prepared by immunoSEQ multiplex PCR; TCRdb keeps only in-frame clonotypes and omits some of them. Counted here are some 87,000 clones, just under 80% occurring once; the ten biggest clones make up 6.5% to 9.5%. The sample here was PBMCs, taken from a glioma patient treated with radiotherapy, temozolomide or both. The source is a man aged 40-49 years with glioma.

The chain couples TRBV4-2 to TRBJ2-7; D perhaps matches TRBD2 (5 bases). Germline values: CDR1 LGHNA, CDR2 YNFKEQ. V shed 4 bases and J shed 4 bases, with 14 bases lying between them. This CDR3 spans 14 amino acids. CDR3 coding DNA: TGTGCCAGCAGCCTTCAGCGGCTGGGGTACGAGCAGTACTTC. Encoded protein: CASSLQRLGYEQYF.

The chain is built from TRBV5-6 and TRBJ1-5; no reliable D call. Germline V gene sequence: CDR1 SGHDT, CDR2 YYEEEE. V was trimmed by 4 bases and J by 3 bases, leaving 14 bases between them. The CDR3 is 15 amino acids. CDR3 DNA sequence: TGTGCCAGCAGCCCGAGTAAGACCTTCAATCAGCCCCAGCATTTT. Its protein product is CASSPSKTFNQPQHF.

J is TRBJ1-5 and V is TRBV18; TRBD1 agrees at 9 bases. J lost 2 bases, V lost 2 bases, and 4 bases had no gene match. Germline V gene sequence: CDR1 KGHSH, CDR2 LQKENI. The CDR3 is 16 amino acids. CDR3 DNA sequence: TGTGCCAGCTCACCAAAACAGGGGGCCGGCAATCAGCCCCAGCATTTT. The encoded protein is CASSPKQGAGNQPQHF.